The clone carrying this T cell receptor (beta chain) appeared a few times. This entry comes from a study of T-cell memory formation after mild COVID-19. TCRdb recomputed calls from the 5' RACE reads with MiXCR, one row per CDR3 protein. The data contain 350,000 to 450,000 distinct CDR3 sequences, 24% of them singletons. The CDR3 spans 13 residues. Trimming took 6 bases from V and 8 from J, leaving 16 bases between them. In germline, CDR1 is MNHEY, CDR2 SVGEGT. Material for sequencing was PBMCs or a T cell subset sorted from them (not recorded which). This sequence was found in an adult woman who had mild COVID-19 (a few samples of this study predate the infection). Cell type and time point are not known. V usage is TRBV6-2 or TRBV6-3 and J usage is TRBJ2-5, with D uncertain. The DNA for the CDR3 is TGTGCCAGCAGCAGCACACTGCCACGAACCCAGTACTTC. Its protein product is CASSSTLPRTQYF.